A single sample gave rise to the 21 T cell receptor beta chains below, sequenced in a study of blood T cell repertoires in COVID-19. Libraries were prepared by immunoSEQ multiplex PCR; TCRdb keeps only in-frame clonotypes and omits some of them. The table shows approximately 490,000 clones, with 87% occurring only once. The sample was PBMCs or T cells enriched from blood (not recorded which). The receptors shown here come from a woman between 18 and 29 years old who had recovered from COVID-19.

V gene TRBV24-1 combines with J gene TRBJ2-7; D may be TRBD2 (6 bases). This CDR3 has 12 residues. Trimming took off 4 bases at V and 4 bases at J, with 7 bases between the two ends. Germline lookup yields CDR1 KGHDR and CDR2 SFDVKD. This chain's CDR3 is CATSEGGYEQYF. The DNA of the CDR3 is TGTGCCACCAGTGAGGGGGGTTACGAGCAGTACTTC.

The chain couples TRBV28 to TRBJ1-4; possibly TRBD1 for D (6 bases). Germline V gene sequence: CDR1 MDHEN, CDR2 SYDVKM. The CDR3 runs 12 residues. The V end was cut by 8 bases, the J end by 7 bases, with 11 bases between. The CDR3 DNA reads TGTGCCAGCCGGCCCAGGGGTGAAAAACTGTTTTTT. As protein: CASRPRGEKLFF.

This chain joins TRBV3-1 (or the pseudogene TRBV3-2) and TRBJ2-5, with D maybe TRBD1 (5 bases). The CDR3 extends over 15 amino acids. V lost 1 base and J lost 4, with 13 bases in between. Germline CDR1 LGHDT, CDR2 YNNKEL (reference sequence). DNA of the CDR3: TGTGCCAGCAGCCAAGGACTGGCTCAGGGAGAGACCCAGTACTTC. Protein sequence: CASSQGLAQGETQYF.

This clone has only one observation. This chain connects TRBV25-1 to TRBJ1-6; D unclear. The CDR3 is made up of 16 amino acids. V was cut by 6 bases and J by 9 bases, with 21 bases left in between. From germline, CDR1 is MGHDK and CDR2 SYGVNS. CDR3 DNA sequence: TGTGCCAGCAGCTCGTCTGAGAGGGAGGCTTTTTCACCCCTCCACTTT. Translated: CASSSSEREAFSPLHF.

V and J are TRBV27 and TRBJ1-2; 12 bases are shared with TRBD1. Germline loops: CDR1 MNHEY, CDR2 SMNVEV (reference sequence). With V trimmed by 8 bases and J by 8 bases, 24 bases remained unmatched. There are 19 residues in the CDR3. CDR3 region: CASFASLPQAGTGGEGYTF. In DNA, the CDR3 is TGTGCCAGCTTCGCGAGTCTACCCCAAGCGGGGACAGGGGGCGAGGGCTACACCTTC.

The CDR3 DNA sequence: TGTGCCTGGAGTGTCAGTCCCCTCTACGAGCAGTACTTC. Its protein is CAWSVSPLYEQYF. The chain has TRBV30 and TRBJ2-7; no firm D call. The CDR3 consists of 13 residues. Germline V gene sequence: CDR1 GTSNPN, CDR2 SVGIG (reference sequence). V lost 0 bases to trimming and J lost 3 bases, with 9 bases between them.

This clone has more than one count but fewer than ten. This chain's CDR3 is CASSQGLAETGELFF. For the CDR3, the DNA is TGTGCCAGCAGCCAAGGACTAGCGGAAACCGGGGAGCTGTTTTTT. The rearrangement joins TRBV3-1 (or the pseudogene TRBV3-2) to TRBJ2-2, with 9 bases fitting TRBD2. Germline loops: CDR1 LGHDT, CDR2 YNNKEL (reference sequence). Germline trimming cut 1 base from V and 5 bases from J; bases unmatched to any gene: 2. The CDR3 is 15 residues long.

This clone showed up just a few times. The rearrangement links TRBV28 to TRBJ1-1; 8 bases agree with TRBD1. Germline CDR1 reads MDHEN; CDR2 reads SYDVKM. V lost 10 bases and J lost 5; bases outside the gene matches: 12. The CDR3 runs 14 residues. CDR3 in DNA: TGTGCCACCGCGTCAGGGGGCGATACTACTGAAGCTTTCTTT. Its translation: CATASGGDTTEAFF.

The chain links TRBV7-9 to TRBJ1-1; TRBD1 is a possible D gene (6 bases). The CDR3 contains 14 residues. Germline V lookup: CDR1 SEHNR, CDR2 FQNEAQ (reference sequence). V was clipped by 0 bases and J by 7 bases, with 12 bases between them. CDR3 residues: CASSLAGQPFEAFF. CDR3 sequence (DNA): TGTGCCAGCAGCTTAGCAGGACAGCCTTTTGAAGCTTTCTTT.

The rearrangement uses TRBV3-1 (or the pseudogene TRBV3-2) and TRBJ2-5; D is unresolved. The CDR3 totals 16 residues. V lost 4 bases and J lost 2, with 17 bases in between. Germline values: CDR1 LGHDT, CDR2 YNNKEL (reference sequence). CDR3 nucleotides: TGTGCCAGCAGCCGTCTCGTCTCCTCTCCTCAAGAGACCCAGTACTTC. Encoded protein: CASSRLVSSPQETQYF.

CDR3 amino acids: CASSREGTETQYF. In DNA form, the CDR3 reads TGCGCCAGCAGCCGGGAGGGGACGGAGACCCAGTACTTC. The V and J genes are TRBV4-1 and TRBJ2-5; 7 positions match TRBD2. Germline loops: CDR1 MGHRA, CDR2 YSYEKL. This CDR3 is 13 amino acids long. J lost 5 bases, V lost 4 bases, and 4 bases had no gene match.

The chain combines TRBV5-1 with TRBJ2-3; 11 nucleotides agree with TRBD2. Germline loops: CDR1 SGHRS, CDR2 YFSETQ. V dropped 2 bases and J dropped 3; count of bases not matched to a gene: 8. The CDR3 spans 17 residues. Here the CDR3 reads CASSFSGGERTTDTQYF. The CDR3 nucleotides read TGCGCCAGCAGCTTTAGCGGGGGGGAGAGGACAACAGATACGCAGTATTTT.

The chain uses TRBV2 and TRBJ1-2, with D maybe TRBD1 (6 bases). The CDR3 loop spans 13 amino acids. The ends were cut back, 8 bases at V and 4 bases at J, with 14 bases in the middle. Germline V lookup: CDR1 SNHLY, CDR2 FYNNEI. The CDR3 loop reads CASATEQGYGYTF. As DNA, the CDR3 is TGTGCCAGCGCCACGGAACAGGGCTATGGCTACACCTTC.

The rearrangement joins TRBV28 to TRBJ1-1; 12 nucleotides line up with TRBD1. There are 14 residues in the CDR3. J lost 6 bases, V lost 5 bases, and 4 bases had no gene match. Germline V CDR1 and CDR2: MDHEN, SYDVKM. CDR3 bases: TGTGCCAGCAGTGTCCGGGACAGGGGGCCTGAAGCTTTCTTT. Amino acids: CASSVRDRGPEAFF.

The V and J genes are TRBV12-3 or TRBV12-4 and TRBJ2-7, with 9 bases identical to TRBD1. The CDR3 contains 13 residues. The V and J ends lost 6 bases and 6 bases, in that order; junction bases with no gene match: 6. CDR3 loop: CASSRGQGFEQYF. CDR3 DNA sequence: TGTGCCAGCAGCCGGGGACAGGGATTCGAGCAGTACTTC.

About this clone itself: A junction boundary mismatches the germline segment, possibly from a read error. This rearrangement joins TRBV5-6 to TRBJ1-1; TRBD1 matches at 10 bases. The CDR3 totals 13 residues. In germline, CDR1 is SGHDT, CDR2 YYEEEE. CDR3 in amino acids: CASSPGTGDKQIF. CDR3 bases: TGTGCCAGCAGCCCCGGGACAGGGGATAAGCAGATCTTT. Drawing the rest from reference TRBV5-6 and TRBJ1-1, the complete variable domain is DAGVTQSPTHLIKTRGQQVTLRCSPKSGHDTVSWYQQALGQGPQFIFQYYEEEERQRGNFPDRFSGHQFPNYSSELNVNALLLGDSALYLCASSPGTGDKQIFGQGTRLTVV.

V gene TRBV28 combines with J gene TRBJ2-1, with D maybe TRBD2 (6 bases). The germline V gene has CDR1 MDHEN and CDR2 SYDVKM. V lost 2 bases and J lost 5, with 7 bases in between. This CDR3 is 13 amino acids long. DNA of the CDR3: TGTGCCAGCAGTTTAGGAGGGCACAATGAGCAGTTCTTC. Its translation: CASSLGGHNEQFF.

This chain connects TRBV5-4 to TRBJ2-5; D is unresolved. There are 13 residues in the CDR3. V was trimmed by 2 bases and J by 5 bases, leaving 10 bases between them. In germline, CDR1 is SGHNT, CDR2 YYREEE (reference sequence). CDR3 amino acids: CASSFELGETQYF. Written as DNA, the CDR3 is TGTGCCAGCAGCTTTGAACTGGGCGAGACCCAGTACTTC.

The chain is built from TRBV5-1 and TRBJ2-7; D ambiguous. Germline V gene sequence: CDR1 SGHRS, CDR2 YFSETQ. Between the trimmed V and J ends, which lost 0 bases and 0 bases, there was a span of 10 bases. This CDR3 has 15 amino acids. The CDR3 reads CASSLGVFASYEQYF. The CDR3 DNA reads TGCGCCAGCAGCTTGGGCGTGTTCGCCTCCTACGAGCAGTACTTC.

The V call is TRBV18, the J call TRBJ2-5; TRBD1 matches 9 bases. CDR1 and CDR2 from the germline V gene are KGHSH and LQKENI. V shed 5 bases, J shed 0 bases, and the junction held 4 bases outside the gene matches. The CDR3 is made up of 15 amino acids. The CDR3 DNA follows: TGTGCCAGCTCAGCGGGACAGGGTTACCAAGAGACCCAGTACTTC. Its protein product is CASSAGQGYQETQYF.

This chain joins TRBV30 and TRBJ2-5, with 8 nucleotides matching TRBD1. The trim removed 2 bases at V and 4 bases at J, leaving 9 bases unmatched. Per the germline V gene, CDR1 is GTSNPN and CDR2 is SVGIG (reference sequence). This CDR3 has 15 amino acids. The CDR3 here is CAWSLRQGLGETQYF. CDR3 in DNA: TGTGCCTGGAGTTTGAGACAGGGGTTGGGAGAGACCCAGTACTTC.